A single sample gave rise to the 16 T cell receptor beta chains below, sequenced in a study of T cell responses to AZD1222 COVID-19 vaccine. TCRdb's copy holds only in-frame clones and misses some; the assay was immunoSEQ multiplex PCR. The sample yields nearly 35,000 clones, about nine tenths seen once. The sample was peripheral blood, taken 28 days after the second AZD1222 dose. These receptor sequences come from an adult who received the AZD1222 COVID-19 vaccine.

The CDR3 bases are TGCAGCGTCCAACACCAACAGAATACGCAGTATTTT. Translating gives CSVQHQQNTQYF. The chain carries TRBV29-1 and TRBJ2-3; D unresolved. The CDR3 length is 12 residues. The ends were cut back, 6 bases at V and 7 bases at J, with 14 bases in the middle. The germline V gene encodes CDR1 SQVTM and CDR2 ANQGSEA.

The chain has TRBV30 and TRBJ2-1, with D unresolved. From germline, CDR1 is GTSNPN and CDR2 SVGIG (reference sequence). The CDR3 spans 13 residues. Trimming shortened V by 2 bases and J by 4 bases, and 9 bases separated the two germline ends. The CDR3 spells CAWSPPPYNEQFF. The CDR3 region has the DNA TGTGCCTGGAGTCCTCCTCCTTACAATGAGCAGTTCTTC.

Here the CDR3 reads CASSSNQGQGARGYTF. CDR3 DNA: TGTGCCAGCAGCTCGAACCAAGGACAGGGGGCTCGTGGCTACACCTTC. The chain carries TRBV7-8 and TRBJ1-2, with 11 bases fitting TRBD1. The CDR3 extends over 16 amino acids. CDR1 is SGHVS and CDR2 is FQNEAQ in the germline V gene. Trimming removed 4 bases from V and 7 bases from J; junction bases left unmatched: 11.

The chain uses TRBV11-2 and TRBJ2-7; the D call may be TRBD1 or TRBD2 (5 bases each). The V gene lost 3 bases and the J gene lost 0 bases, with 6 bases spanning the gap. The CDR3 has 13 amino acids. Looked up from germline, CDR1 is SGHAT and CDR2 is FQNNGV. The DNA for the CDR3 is TGTGCCAGCAGCTTCGGGACCTCCTACGAGCAGTACTTC. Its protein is CASSFGTSYEQYF.

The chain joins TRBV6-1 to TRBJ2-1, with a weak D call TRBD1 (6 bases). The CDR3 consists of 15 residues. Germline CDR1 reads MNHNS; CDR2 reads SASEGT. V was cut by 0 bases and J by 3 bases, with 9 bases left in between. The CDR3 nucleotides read TGTGCCAGCAGTGAAGCCCAGGACAGCTACAATGAGCAGTTCTTC. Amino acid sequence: CASSEAQDSYNEQFF.

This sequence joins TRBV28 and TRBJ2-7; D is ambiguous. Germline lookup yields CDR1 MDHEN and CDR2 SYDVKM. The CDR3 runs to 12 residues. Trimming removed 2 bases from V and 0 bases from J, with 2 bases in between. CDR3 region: CASSLPSYEQYF. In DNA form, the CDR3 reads TGTGCCAGCAGTTTACCCTCCTACGAGCAGTACTTC.

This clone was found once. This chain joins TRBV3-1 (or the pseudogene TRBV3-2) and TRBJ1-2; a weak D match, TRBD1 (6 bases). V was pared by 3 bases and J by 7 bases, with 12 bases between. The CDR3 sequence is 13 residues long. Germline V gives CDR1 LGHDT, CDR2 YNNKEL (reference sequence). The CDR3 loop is CASSQSTGGGYTF. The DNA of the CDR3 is TGTGCCAGCAGCCAGTCGACAGGAGGTGGCTACACCTTC.

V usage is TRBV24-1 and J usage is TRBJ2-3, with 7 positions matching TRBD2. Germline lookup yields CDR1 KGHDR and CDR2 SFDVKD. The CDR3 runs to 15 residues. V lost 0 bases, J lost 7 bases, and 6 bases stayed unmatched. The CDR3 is CATSDLSGGRNTQYF. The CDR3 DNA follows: TGTGCCACCAGTGATTTGTCGGGAGGAAGGAATACGCAGTATTTT.

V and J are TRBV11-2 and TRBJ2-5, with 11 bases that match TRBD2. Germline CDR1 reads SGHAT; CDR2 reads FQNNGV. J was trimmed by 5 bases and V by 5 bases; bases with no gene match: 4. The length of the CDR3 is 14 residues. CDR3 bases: TGTGCCAGCAGCCCGCGGACTAGCGGGGAGACCCAGTACTTC. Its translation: CASSPRTSGETQYF.

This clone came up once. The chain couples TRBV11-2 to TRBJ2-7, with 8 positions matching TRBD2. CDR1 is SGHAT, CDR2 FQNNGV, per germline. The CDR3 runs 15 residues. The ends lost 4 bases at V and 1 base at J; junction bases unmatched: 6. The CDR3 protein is CASSSPGLGSYEQYF. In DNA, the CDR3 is TGTGCCAGCAGCTCCCCGGGACTAGGTTCCTACGAGCAGTACTTC.

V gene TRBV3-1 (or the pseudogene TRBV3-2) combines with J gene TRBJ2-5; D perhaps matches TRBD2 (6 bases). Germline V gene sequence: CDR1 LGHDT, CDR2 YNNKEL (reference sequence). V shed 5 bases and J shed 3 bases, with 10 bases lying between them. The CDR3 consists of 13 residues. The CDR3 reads CASSFLAEETQYF. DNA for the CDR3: TGTGCCAGCAGCTTCTTAGCGGAAGAGACCCAGTACTTC.

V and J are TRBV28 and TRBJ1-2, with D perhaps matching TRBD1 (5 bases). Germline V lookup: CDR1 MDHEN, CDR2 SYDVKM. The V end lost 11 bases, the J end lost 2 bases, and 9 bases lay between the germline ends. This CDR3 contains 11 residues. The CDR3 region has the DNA TGTGCCGAGGGGCGGAACTATGGCTACACCTTC. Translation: CAEGRNYGYTF.

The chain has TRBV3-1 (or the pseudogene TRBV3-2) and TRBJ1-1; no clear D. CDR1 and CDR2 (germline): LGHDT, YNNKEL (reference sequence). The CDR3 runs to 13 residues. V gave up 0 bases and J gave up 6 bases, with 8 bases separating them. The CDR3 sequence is CASSQDWSAEAFF. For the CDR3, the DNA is TGTGCCAGCAGCCAAGATTGGAGCGCTGAAGCTTTCTTT.

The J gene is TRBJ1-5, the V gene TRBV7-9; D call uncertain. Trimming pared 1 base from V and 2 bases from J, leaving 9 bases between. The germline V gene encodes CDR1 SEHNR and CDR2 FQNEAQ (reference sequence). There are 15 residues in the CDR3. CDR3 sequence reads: CASSLGRVGNQPQHF. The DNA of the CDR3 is TGTGCCAGCAGCTTAGGCCGGGTTGGCAATCAGCCCCAGCATTTT.

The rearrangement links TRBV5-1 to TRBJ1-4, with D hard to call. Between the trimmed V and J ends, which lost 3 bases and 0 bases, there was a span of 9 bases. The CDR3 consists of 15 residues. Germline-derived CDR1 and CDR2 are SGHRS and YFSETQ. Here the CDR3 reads CASSSGSATNEKLFF. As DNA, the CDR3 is TGCGCCAGCAGCTCCGGGTCAGCAACTAATGAAAAACTGTTTTTT.

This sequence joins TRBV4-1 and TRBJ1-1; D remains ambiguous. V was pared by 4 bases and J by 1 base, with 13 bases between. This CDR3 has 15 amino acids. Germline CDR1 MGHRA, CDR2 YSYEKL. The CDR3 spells CASSREGRGNTEAFF. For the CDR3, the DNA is TGCGCCAGCAGCCGGGAAGGGCGGGGGAACACTGAAGCTTTCTTT.